The entry below describes one T cell receptor beta chain. Germline CDR1 is SGHVS and CDR2 is FNYEAQ. The V and J ends lost 4 bases and 4 bases respectively, with 12 bases between them. CDR3 length: 14 residues. The data originate from a study of blood T cell repertoires in COVID-19. Categorization into cohorts depended on clinical history that participants reported. The method was immunoSEQ multiplex PCR; TCRdb's version includes in-frame clones alone and lacks a portion of them. The profile covers about 370,000 clones, with 80% to 90% appearing a single time and over 0.95% taken by the ten largest. Material: PBMCs or T cells enriched from blood (not recorded which). The rearrangement uses TRBV7-6 and TRBJ2-3; D may be TRBD2 (6 bases). This TCR was recovered from a man in his late teens or twenties who had recovered from COVID-19. CDR3 residues: CASSSGTYSDTQYF. CDR3 bases: TGTGCCAGCAGCTCCGGGACTTACTCAGATACGCAGTATTTT.